The 6 T cell receptor beta chains below all came from one sample that was sequenced in a study of vaccination and CD4 T cells after COVID-19. Sequencing of the DNA from cultured CD4+ T cells was carried out with the Oncomine TCR Beta short-read assay. Via MiXCR, TCRdb re-called the PCR reads, giving one row per CDR3 protein. The sample contains about 16,000 distinct CDR3 sequences, around 40% of which appear only once. Treatment described: 10-day PBMC culture with coronavirus spike peptide pools or control peptides (ViraFEST assay). These receptors are not linked to any known antigen. The sample in question was CD4+ T cells from blood, cultured in vitro, obtained before SARS-CoV-2 vaccination. The receptors here all came from a human donor who received a COVID-19 vaccine.

This clonotype has a handful of counts. This chain connects TRBV30 to TRBJ2-3; no clear D gene. Trimming shortened V by 2 bases and J by 4 bases, and 10 bases separated the two germline ends. Germline assignment: CDR1 GTSNPN and CDR2 SVGIG (reference sequence). The CDR3 runs 13 residues. For the CDR3, the DNA is TGTGCCTGGAGTCCCCCGGGCCCAGATACGCAGTATTTT. It encodes CAWSPPGPDTQYF.

Written as DNA, the CDR3 is TGTGCCAGCGGTCGTGATTCGAGCTCCTACGAGCAGTACTTC. It codes for CASGRDSSSYEQYF. This sequence joins TRBV6-1 and TRBJ2-7; D remains unclear. The CDR3 has 14 amino acids. Germline V gene data show CDR1 as MNHNS and CDR2 as SASEGT. V lost 8 bases to trimming and J lost 0 bases, with 14 bases between them.

The CDR3 is CAISDGGGETQYF. The CDR3 DNA reads as TGTGCCATTAGCGATGGGGGGGGGGAGACCCAGTACTTC. The chain is built from TRBV2 and TRBJ2-5; 7 bases are shared with TRBD2. Germline V lookup: CDR1 SNHLY, CDR2 FYNNEI. The CDR3 sequence is 13 residues long. Trimming at V came to 10 bases and at J to 5 bases, leaving 10 bases not matched to a gene.

This clonotype has only one observation. The V and J genes are TRBV20-1 and TRBJ2-1; 12 bases fit TRBD2. CDR1 is DFQATT and CDR2 is SNEGSKA in the germline V gene (reference sequence). With V trimmed by 3 bases and J by 9 bases, 6 bases remained unmatched. The CDR3 totals 14 residues. This chain's CDR3 is CSASGTSGGSEQFF. CDR3 nucleotides: TGCAGTGCTAGCGGTACTAGCGGGGGGTCTGAGCAGTTCTTC.

The V gene is TRBV6-1, the J gene TRBJ1-6, with 7 bases fitting TRBD1. The V segment lost 7 bases and the J segment 5 bases; nucleotides outside the gene matches: 8. The CDR3 is 15 amino acids. Per the germline V gene, CDR1 is MNHNS and CDR2 is SASEGT. The DNA for the CDR3 is TGTGCCAGCACTCCAGGGACAGCTAATAATTCACCCCTCCACTTT. Protein: CASTPGTANNSPLHF.

The genes are TRBV12-3 or TRBV12-4 and TRBJ2-7, with D possibly matching TRBD1 (5 bases). V was clipped by 6 bases and J by 1 base, with 28 bases between them. The CDR3 sequence is 19 residues long. CDR3 amino acids: CASSQGVVRFSPMSYEQYF. The CDR3 DNA reads as TGTGCCAGCAGCCAAGGGGTCGTCAGGTTTTCACCAATGTCCTACGAGCAGTACTTC.